The clone carrying this TCR beta chain has a handful of counts. The antigen remains unidentified. CDR3 size: 13 residues. V gave up 3 bases and J gave up 3 bases; unmatched junction bases: 1. CDR1 and CDR2 (germline): LNHDA, SQIVND (reference sequence). The source of the sample is a study of T cell responses to AZD1222 COVID-19 vaccine. Study-wide points: Increased Spike-specific TCR breadth and depth were observed after two AZD1222 doses. Regions left unmutated in variants are reportedly the target of nearly half of spike-specific TCRs. The donor cohort was predominantly white British with a female majority, and clonal diversity may have been underestimated.

Repertoires were generated with immunoSEQ multiplex PCR, while TCRdb's copy carries only in-frame clones and drops some. This sample carries approximately 67,000 clones, 70% to 90% of them seen once, and the ten largest clones take roughly 2.7%. V usage is TRBV19 and J usage is TRBJ1-1; 7 bases map to TRBD1. The TCR was taken from an adult in good health. Source: peripheral blood, taken on day 0 of AZD1222 vaccination. CDR3: CASSIGTDTEAFF. CDR3 nucleotide sequence: TGTGCCAGTAGTATTGGGACAGACACTGAAGCTTTCTTT. The variable domain in full, completed from reference TRBV19 and TRBJ1-1, reads DGGITQSPKYLFRKEGQNVTLSCEQNLNHDAMYWYRQDPGQGLRLIYYSQIVNDFQKGDIAEGYSVSREKKESFPLTVTSAQKNPTAFYLCASSIGTDTEAFFGQGTRLTVV.